Presented here are 26 T cell receptor beta chains from one specimen sequenced in a study of tumor-infiltrating lymphocytes in primary liver carcinoma. A constant-region primer served to make TCR beta cDNA from around 540 ng total RNA. Investigators got TCR beta libraries out of three nested multiplex PCR rounds, done with slightly modified ARM-PCR. TRBV1-TRBV30 forward primers and a C-beta reverse primer were used in the first two PCR rounds, which each ran for 10 cycles. TCRdb recomputed calls from the multiplex PCR reads with MiXCR, one row per CDR3 protein. The sample has about 330,000 distinct CDR3 sequences; around 60% are singletons. The blood RNA (from unsorted whole blood) was obtained, and germline DNA was also extracted. Sequenced input: peripheral blood. These receptors all come from a man aged 35-49 years with primary liver carcinoma and hepatitis B virus infection.

In the case of this clonotype: A read error may account for a junction end that differs from germline. The V gene is TRBV4-1, the J gene TRBJ1-5, with 7 bases lining up with TRBD1. This CDR3 contains 16 residues. The germline CDR1 and CDR2 sequences are MGHRA and YSYEKL. In DNA, the CDR3 is TGCGCCAGCAGCCAAGTAAGGGGGCAGATAAGTCAGCCCAAGCATTTT. Translated: CASSQVRGQISQPKHF.

This clonotype was picked up many times. V usage is TRBV6-6 and J usage is TRBJ1-5, with no clear D. This CDR3 contains 17 residues. Trimming took 1 base from V and 2 from J, leaving 15 bases between them. Germline assignment: CDR1 MNHNY and CDR2 SVGAGI (reference sequence). The CDR3: CASSYLSVGDRNQPQHF. In nucleotides, the CDR3 is TGTGCCAGCAGTTACTTGTCCGTCGGGGATCGCAATCAGCCCCAGCATTTT.

This clonotype has a handful of counts. The V gene is TRBV5-1, the J gene TRBJ2-1, with a possible D match to TRBD1 (6 bases). Germline V gene sequence: CDR1 SGHRS, CDR2 YFSETQ. V was trimmed by 5 bases and J by 15 bases, leaving 18 bases between them. The CDR3 is made up of 12 amino acids. CDR3: CASSEVRGSRFF. The CDR3 bases are TGCGCCAGCAGTGAAGTCAGGGGTTCTCGGTTCTTC.

A word on this clonotype: An end of the junction differs from the germline gene, which may be a read error. V usage is TRBV11-2 and J usage is TRBJ2-1; 10 bases map to TRBD2. The length of the CDR3 is 15 residues. Germline CDR1 is SGHAT and CDR2 is FQNNGV. CDR3 nucleotides: TGTGCCATCAGCCCAAGGACTAGCGGTTACAATGAGCAGTTCTTC. Its protein is CAISPRTSGYNEQFF.

A note on this clonotype: A clone one base away is much larger, so this may be a read error. V gene TRBV12-3 or TRBV12-4 combines with J gene TRBJ2-5, with D possibly called TRBD1 or TRBD2 (6 bases each). The CDR3 is 13 residues long. DNA for the CDR3: TGTGCCAGCAAGGGGGGAGTCGAGGAGACCCGGTACTTC. Translated, it gives CASKGGVEETRYF.

The chain is built from TRBV19 and TRBJ2-1; D might be TRBD1 (6 bases). CDR1 and CDR2 (germline): LNHDA, SQIVND (reference sequence). The V end lost 3 bases, the J end lost 7 bases, and 19 bases lay between the germline ends. This CDR3 is built from 16 residues. CDR3 in amino acids: CASSITGKVSWNEQFF. The CDR3 DNA follows: TGTGCCAGTAGTATCACAGGGAAGGTGTCTTGGAATGAGCAGTTCTTC.

This clonotype was observed many times. V and J are TRBV12-3 or TRBV12-4 and TRBJ2-3, with unresolved D. The CDR3 covers 13 residues. Trimming removed 6 bases from V and 0 bases from J, with 7 bases in between. CDR3 DNA: TGTGCCAGCAGGCTAGGGAGCACAGATACGCAGTATTTT. Translation gives CASRLGSTDTQYF.

On this clonotype: Germline is not matched at one junction end, which may reflect a read error. The V gene is TRBV11-2, the J gene TRBJ1-6; no firm D call. The CDR3 extends over 14 amino acids. Germline assignment: CDR1 SGHAT and CDR2 FQNNGV. CDR3 nucleotide sequence: TGTGCCACACAGATCACGGATGGTAATTCACCCCTCAACTTT. Protein: CATQITDGNSPLNF.

The rearrangement uses TRBV5-1 and TRBJ1-2; TRBD1 aligns across 9 bases. The CDR3 consists of 18 residues. Losses at the gene ends were 5 bases for V and 0 bases for J; bases not matched to a gene: 14. CDR1 is SGHRS and CDR2 is YFSETQ in the germline V gene. Written as DNA, the CDR3 is TGCGCCAGCAGTACCCAAGGACAGGGGAATTCGGCTAACTATGGCTACACCTTC. Amino acid sequence: CASSTQGQGNSANYGYTF.

In regard to this clonotype: This may be a read error, as it is one base from a much larger clone. This sequence joins TRBV6-2 or TRBV6-3 and TRBJ2-7, with D uncertain. Germline V lookup: CDR1 MNHEY, CDR2 SVGEGT. The length of the CDR3 is 13 residues. The CDR3 is CVSSTASPYEQYF. The CDR3 nucleotides read TGTGTCAGCAGTACAGCGTCACCATACGAGCAGTACTTC.

This clonotype showed up many times. The rearrangement links TRBV6-5 to TRBJ1-1, with D possibly TRBD1 on 6 matching bases. The CDR3 is 15 amino acids. V was clipped by 2 bases and J by 4 bases, with 14 bases between them. CDR1 and CDR2 from the germline V gene are MNHEY and SVGAGI. The DNA for the CDR3 is TGTGCCAGCAGTTACAGGACAGTTCGGGGCACTGAAGCTTTCTTT. This gives the protein CASSYRTVRGTEAFF.

Regarding this clonotype: A much larger clone lies one base from this, so it may be a read error. The J gene is TRBJ2-5, the V gene TRBV10-3, with TRBD1 identical over 9 bases. Losses at the gene ends were 5 bases for V and 5 bases for J; bases not matched to a gene: 15. CDR1 and CDR2 from the germline V gene are ENHRY and SYGVKD. This CDR3 contains 17 residues. The CDR3 nucleotides read TGTGCCATCAGTTTAGTACAGGGGGCCTCCACTGGGGAGACCCAGTACTTC. It codes for CAISLVQGASTGETQYF.

V and J are TRBV29-1 and TRBJ2-5; D is ambiguous. V lost 3 bases, J lost 1 base, and 6 bases lay in between. The CDR3 loop spans 12 amino acids. Germline-derived CDR1 and CDR2 are SQVTM and ANQGSEA. Here the CDR3 reads CSVECSQETQYF. CDR3 coding DNA: TGCAGCGTTGAGTGTAGCCAAGAGACCCAGTACTTC.

Remarks on this clonotype: Likely a read error: the CDR3 ends without its conserved phenylalanine or tryptophan. The DNA is left out, because the CDR3 cannot be placed on it with certainty; the CDR3 is given as TCRdb lists it. The rearrangement links TRBV11-1 to TRBJ1-5. Germline assignment: CDR1 SGHAT and CDR2 FQDESV (reference sequence). The CDR3 contains 13 residues when both ends are counted. The CDR3 reads CASSLGLEQPRHL.

V gene TRBV6-2 or TRBV6-3 combines with J gene TRBJ1-1; D uncertain. Trimming removed 0 bases from V and 8 bases from J, with 7 bases in between. Germline CDR1 is MNHEY and CDR2 is SVGEGT. The CDR3 length is 12 residues. CDR3 DNA sequence: TGTGCCAGCAGTTACTCGGGTCCCGAAGCTTTCTTT. Protein product: CASSYSGPEAFF.

A word on this clonotype: Germline and junction disagree at one end, which may indicate a read error. This chain uses TRBV11-2 with TRBJ2-5, with 9 nucleotides matching TRBD1. This CDR3 is 14 amino acids long. CDR1 and CDR2 from the germline V gene are SGHAT and FQNNGV. The DNA for the CDR3 is TGTACCAGCAGGGAGGGACAGGGAGAAGAGATCCAGTACTTC. Residues: CTSREGQGEEIQYF.

A remark on this clonotype: One end of the junction fails to match germline, which may point to a read error. The chain combines TRBV6-5 with TRBJ2-3; perhaps D is TRBD1 or TRBD2 (5 bases each). CDR1 is MNHEY, CDR2 SVGAGI, per germline. The CDR3 totals 14 residues. In nucleotides, the CDR3 is TGTGCCGACCTGTGGATGGGGGAGCACAGATACGCAGTATTT. Translating it yields CADLWMGEHRYAVF.

Regarding this clonotype: At one of its ends the junction is not consistent with the germline gene, which may arise from a read error. The rearrangement uses TRBV10-2 and TRBJ1-6, with 7 bases aligning to TRBD1. Germline-derived CDR1 and CDR2 are WSHSY and SAAADI. This CDR3 contains 14 residues. This CDR3 is CASSEQGEGSPLHF. For the CDR3, the DNA is TGCGCCAGCAGTGAGCAGGGGGAGGGTTCACCTCTCCACTTT.

Comment on this clonotype: Because it lacks the conserved phenylalanine or tryptophan at the end, this CDR3 is likely a read error. This sequence joins TRBV6-6 and TRBJ2-2, with 7 bases lining up with TRBD1. V shed 2 bases, J shed 5 bases, and the junction held 5 bases outside the gene matches. Germline-derived CDR1 and CDR2 are MNHNY and SVGAGI (reference sequence). This CDR3 comprises 15 residues. The CDR3 sequence: CASSYRGQDTGELFY. Written as DNA, the CDR3 is TGTGCCAGCAGTTACAGGGGGCAAGATACCGGGGAGCTGTTTTAT.

In the case of this clonotype: This clone may be a read error of a much larger clone one base away. The rearrangement links TRBV6-5 to TRBJ2-3; weak D call: TRBD2 (6 bases). Trimming left V 9 bases short and J 7 bases short, with 26 bases between. The CDR3 totals 16 residues. Germline V gives CDR1 MNHEY, CDR2 SVGAGI. The CDR3 protein is CASPPAAWGLTYTQYF. For the CDR3, the DNA is TGTGCCAGTCCCCCCGCAGCATGGGGACTCACTTATACGCAGTATTTT.

This chain connects TRBV11-2 to TRBJ2-7, with 7 positions matching TRBD2. This CDR3 is 16 amino acids long. The J segment lost 7 bases and the V segment lost 1 base, leaving 13 bases of the junction unmatched. Per germline, CDR1 SGHAT and CDR2 FQNNGV. The CDR3 reads CASSLGIVAGIWEQYF. The CDR3 nucleotides are TGTGCCAGCAGCTTAGGCATAGTAGCGGGTATCTGGGAGCAGTACTTC. Based on the CDR3 plus reference TRBV11-2 and TRBJ2-7, the full variable domain is EAGVAQSPRYKIIEKRQSVAFWCNPISGHATLYWYQQILGQGPKLLIQFQNNGVVDDSQLPKDRFSAERLKGVDSTLKIQPAKLEDSAVYLCASSLGIVAGIWEQYFGPGTRLTVT.

The chain has TRBV7-9 and TRBJ2-3; no definite D call. This CDR3 comprises 12 residues. Germline V gives CDR1 SEHNR, CDR2 FQNEAQ (reference sequence). Trimming removed 7 bases from V and 2 bases from J, with 7 bases in between. The CDR3 DNA sequence: TGTGCCAGCACCTTCTCCACAGATACGCAGTATTTT. This sequence encodes CASTFSTDTQYF.

Notes on this clonotype: At one of its ends the junction is not consistent with the germline gene, which may arise from a read error. The gene calls are TRBV5-6 and TRBJ1-1, with D tentatively TRBD1 (5 bases). The germline V gene encodes CDR1 SGHDT and CDR2 YYEEEE. This CDR3 has 12 amino acids. The CDR3, as DNA: TGTGTCAGCAGTGCCGGACACGTTGAAGCTTTCTTT. Translation: CVSSAGHVEAFF.

This clonotype came up once. A read error may produce the germline difference seen at one junction end. This sequence joins TRBV6-6 and TRBJ2-7; D is perhaps TRBD2 (6 bases). Germline V gene lookup returns CDR1 MNHNY and CDR2 SVGAGI (reference sequence). The CDR3 sequence is 12 residues long. DNA for the CDR3: TGTCCCAGCAGTTTGGGGACTTACGAGCAATACTTC. Translating it yields CPSSLGTYEQYF.

CDR3 coding DNA: TGTGCCAGCAGTCCGGCGTGTGGACAGAATCAACCCCAGTATTTT. As protein: CASSPACGQNQPQYF. The chain combines TRBV7-9 with TRBJ1-5, with D maybe TRBD1 (6 bases). The J call may be faulty, since TRBJ2-3 better matches the DNA end. The CDR3 is 15 amino acids. Germline-derived CDR1 and CDR2 are SEHNR and FQNEAQ (reference sequence).

To note about this clonotype: A much more abundant neighbour one base away suggests this may be a read error. The chain uses TRBV6-1 and TRBJ2-1; 11 positions match TRBD2. CDR1 MNHNS and CDR2 SASEGT come from the germline V gene. This CDR3 is built from 14 residues. J gave up 7 bases and V 5 bases, and 4 bases lay outside the gene matches. CDR3 bases: TGTGCCAGCAGTTTTAGCGGGAGGGTGAATGAGCAGTTCTTC. Amino acids: CASSFSGRVNEQFF.